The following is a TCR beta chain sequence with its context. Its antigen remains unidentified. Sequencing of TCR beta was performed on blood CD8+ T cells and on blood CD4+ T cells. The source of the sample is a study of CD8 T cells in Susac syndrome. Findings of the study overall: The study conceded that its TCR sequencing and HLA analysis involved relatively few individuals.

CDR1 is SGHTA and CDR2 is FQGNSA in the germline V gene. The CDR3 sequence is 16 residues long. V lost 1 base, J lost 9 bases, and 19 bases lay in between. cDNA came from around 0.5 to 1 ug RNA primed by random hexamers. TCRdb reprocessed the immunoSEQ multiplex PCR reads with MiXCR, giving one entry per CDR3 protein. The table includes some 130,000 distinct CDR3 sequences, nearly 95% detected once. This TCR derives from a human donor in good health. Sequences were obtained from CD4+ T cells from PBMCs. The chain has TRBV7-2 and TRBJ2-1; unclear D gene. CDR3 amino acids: CASSLVGKGTAAEQFF. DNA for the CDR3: TGTGCCAGCAGCTTAGTTGGTAAGGGTACTGCTGCTGAGCAGTTCTTC.